These T cell receptor beta chains were read from a single sample in a study of T cells expressing NK-cell markers. No DNA is given; TCRdb re-called the 5' RACE reads and lists each CDR3 protein once. The table lists over 350,000 distinct CDR3 sequences. What was sequenced was blood T cells: a sorted CD56 or NKG2C T cell subset, CD4+ or CD8+ T cells, or bulk PBMC T cells (not recorded which). The source of these receptors is a woman between 45 and 60 years old in good health. Each CDR3 is given with its conserved first and last residue.

J gene,V gene,CDR3 protein
TRBJ1-5,TRBV2,CAGRYDSNQPQHF
TRBJ2-5,TRBV7-9,CASSFGSGSMYQETQYF
TRBJ2-1,TRBV20-1,CSALRDRRDEQFF
TRBJ2-7,TRBV29-1,CSVLGMEGRAYEQYF
TRBJ2-3,TRBV20-1,CSAPLYHGDTDTQYF
TRBJ2-4,TRBV6-5,CASNRQGAQNIQYF
TRBJ2-1,TRBV7-9,CASSSPLDDEQFF
TRBJ2-3,TRBV19,CASAPRLAGVTDTQYF
TRBJ2-7,TRBV27,CASSLDGLPSGEQYF
TRBJ2-2,TRBV5-1,CASSLSGGTANTGELFF
TRBJ2-7,TRBV20-1,CSARDPIRGYEQYF
TRBJ2-1,TRBV20-1,CSAGIPLAGLIYNEQFF
TRBJ2-1,TRBV7-3,CASSLTPQLAGGNNEQFF
TRBJ2-7,TRBV27,CASRRDRGFSPYF
TRBJ1-2,TRBV7-9,CASSLPRDTPFYGYTF
TRBJ2-2,TRBV25-1,CASNNRGNTGELFF
TRBJ1-6,TRBV6-5,CASSYFRGGSPLHF
TRBJ1-4,TRBV6-5,CASRPVGATREKLFF
TRBJ2-7,TRBV27,CASHRTAQSYEQYF
TRBJ2-3,TRBV20-1,CSAKRGNTDTQYF
TRBJ1-1,TRBV2,CASSEAPAIEAFF
TRBJ2-1,TRBV11-3,CASSRGMTHNEQFF
TRBJ2-1,TRBV28,CASTWGAARNEQFF
TRBJ2-1,TRBV12-5,CASGLVGDRVTYNEQFF
TRBJ2-7,TRBV12-3/TRBV12-4,CASRRLTNSYEQYF
TRBJ1-2,TRBV6-2/TRBV6-3,CASSLNLQGNYGYTF